This T cell receptor beta chain originates from a study of B cell selection in AIRE deficiency. General observations from the study: Shorter CDR3s marked shared Treg sequences, biased toward few non-templated insertions. Of some 3,900 shared Treg TCRbeta sequences, roughly 31% were healthy-donor-only and around 9% patient-only. Patient Tconv cells held around a third of Treg sequences shared by healthy donors.

Notes on this clone: What it recognizes is unknown.

The CDR3 is 17 residues long. Germline CDR1 reads LGHNA; CDR2 reads YNFKEQ. V was pared by 5 bases and J by 5 bases, with 11 bases of the junction left unmatched. The sorted conventional CD4 T cells were gated as CD4+CD127+. Profiled with immunoSEQ multiplex PCR; TCRdb holds only in-frame clones, not every one. This table has 22,000 or so clones, roughly 97% appearing once. The rearrangement uses TRBV4-2 and TRBJ2-7; 14 nucleotides match TRBD2. The sample taken for sequencing was conventional CD4+ T cells sorted from PBMCs. This clonotype originated in a human donor with AIRE deficiency. The CDR3 loop is CASSKLEGTSGRNEQYF. DNA of the CDR3: TGTGCCAGCAGCAAATTAGAAGGGACTAGCGGGAGAAACGAGCAGTACTTC.